The T cell receptor (beta chain) described here comes from a study of T cell repertoires in cytomegalovirus infection. Study context: Newly reported HLA-C-restricted and thoroughly characterized HLA-B-restricted CMV epitopes were employed. Based on public TCR beta signatures, there were indications of CMV infection and of a matching HLA type.

Details on this clonotype: Its antigen remains unidentified.

TCRdb ran MiXCR on the reads and lists one entry per CDR3 protein. Of about 570,000 distinct CDR3 sequences listed, approximately 40% are singletons. The germline V gene encodes CDR1 MNHNY and CDR2 SVGAGI (reference sequence). The CDR3 is 15 amino acids. The V gene lost 5 bases and the J gene lost 6 bases, with 19 bases spanning the gap. V is TRBV6-6 and J is TRBJ2-5, with D perhaps matching TRBD1 (6 bases). This TCR was recovered from a human donor in good health (CMV status not recorded). Some clones in this sample may be carry-over from other donors' samples. Material: cultured PBMCs, obtained from culture after CMV antigen stimulation. The DNA of the CDR3 is TGTGCCAGCAGTACCTCCGGGACACATCGACAGACCCAGTACTTC. Translating gives CASSTSGTHRQTQYF.